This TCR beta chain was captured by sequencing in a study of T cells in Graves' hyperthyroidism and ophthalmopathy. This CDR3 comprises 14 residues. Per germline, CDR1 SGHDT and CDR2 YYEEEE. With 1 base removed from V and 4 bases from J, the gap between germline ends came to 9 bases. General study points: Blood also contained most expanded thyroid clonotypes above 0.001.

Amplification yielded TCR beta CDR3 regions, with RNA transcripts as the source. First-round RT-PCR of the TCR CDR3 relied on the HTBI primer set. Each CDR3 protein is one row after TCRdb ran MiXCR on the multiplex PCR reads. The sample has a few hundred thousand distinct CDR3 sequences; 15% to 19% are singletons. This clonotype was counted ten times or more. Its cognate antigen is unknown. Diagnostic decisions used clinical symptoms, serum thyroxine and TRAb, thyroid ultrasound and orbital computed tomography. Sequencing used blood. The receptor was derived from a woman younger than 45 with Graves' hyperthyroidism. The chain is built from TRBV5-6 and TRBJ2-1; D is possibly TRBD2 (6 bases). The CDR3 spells CASSLTGAYNEQFF. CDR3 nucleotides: TGTGCCAGCAGCTTGACGGGAGCTTACAATGAGCAGTTCTTC.